The 5 T cell receptor beta chains reported below all come from one sample, sequenced in a study of cytomegalovirus exposure and HLA in healthy donors. It was with 60 Vbeta and 13 Jbeta primers that the PCR ran. TCRdb's copy holds only in-frame clones and misses some; the assay was immunoSEQ multiplex PCR. The sample carries under 200,000 clones, approximately 71% recorded once. Sequenced sample: PBMCs. The receptors derive from a male donor in good health and CMV-seronegative.

The chain is built from TRBV6-5 and TRBJ1-2; 11 nucleotides align to TRBD1. From germline, CDR1 is MNHEY and CDR2 SVGAGI. The CDR3 is 14 residues long. V lost 5 bases to trimming and J lost 4 bases; unmatched junction nucleotides: 3. CDR3 sequence (DNA): TGTGCCAGCAGTCAAGGACAGGGGGCCTATGGCTACACCTTC. This encodes CASSQGQGAYGYTF.

This chain connects TRBV6-1 to TRBJ2-7; 9 nucleotides align to TRBD1. CDR1 MNHNS and CDR2 SASEGT come from the germline V gene. Trimming at V came to 4 bases and at J to 5 bases, leaving 9 bases not matched to a gene. CDR3 length: 15 amino acids. The CDR3 here is CASSAPGQGIHEQYF. CDR3 sequence (DNA): TGTGCCAGCAGTGCCCCGGGACAGGGCATCCACGAGCAGTACTTC.

This clone appeared a single time. V is TRBV7-2 and J is TRBJ2-7, with 10 bases lining up with TRBD2. The length of the CDR3 is 15 residues. Trimming took 5 bases from V and 2 from J; bases not matched to a gene: 6. Germline assignment: CDR1 SGHTA and CDR2 FQGNSA. The CDR3 DNA reads as TGTGCCAGCAGCCCTTTTCTAGCGGGAGCCTACGAGCAGTACTTC. This sequence encodes CASSPFLAGAYEQYF.

A single count supports this clone. V usage is TRBV6-1 and J usage is TRBJ1-1; D gene ambiguous. The germline V and J ends were trimmed by 6 bases and 4 bases, with 12 bases remaining between them. This CDR3 is 13 amino acids long. The germline V gene encodes CDR1 MNHNS and CDR2 SASEGT. The CDR3 region is CASRETVSTEAFF. CDR3 nucleotide sequence: TGTGCCAGCAGGGAAACTGTAAGCACTGAAGCTTTCTTT.

Of note for this clone: Distinct nucleotide sequences in the sample also encode this CDR3. CDR3 in amino acids: CASSLGLAEYNEQFF. CDR3 in DNA: TGTGCCAGCAGCTTAGGACTAGCGGAGTACAATGAGCAGTTCTTC. The rearrangement joins TRBV7-3 to TRBJ2-1; TRBD2 matches at 10 bases. CDR1 SGHTA and CDR2 FQGTGA come from the germline V gene. The CDR3 runs 15 residues. The J segment lost 4 bases and the V segment lost 2 bases, leaving 2 bases of the junction unmatched.